Described below is a single T cell receptor beta chain sequence and its context. V lost 3 bases and J lost 3; bases outside the gene matches: 4. There are 15 residues in the CDR3. Germline lookup yields CDR1 DFQATT and CDR2 SNEGSKA (reference sequence). Library preparation (for TCRbeta) was performed with unique molecular identifiers. Each CDR3 protein is one row after TCRdb ran MiXCR on the PCR reads. The table has about 600,000 distinct CDR3 sequences, about 11% seen once. This entry is derived from a study of T-cell reconstitution after alpha-beta-depleted transplantation in children. The material was PBMCs from the stem cell graft donor, obtained from the stem cell graft. The receptor comes from a human donor who donated a stem cell graft to a child with acute myeloid leukemia. The chain employs TRBV20-1 and TRBJ2-7; 14 nucleotides align to TRBD2. DNA for the CDR3: TGCAGTGCTAGCTCGGGACTAGCGGGGGTCTACGAGCAGTACTTC. It specifies CSASSGLAGVYEQYF.